What follows are 17 T cell receptor beta chains derived from one specimen sequenced in a study of CD8+CD57+ T cells in acquired aplastic anemia. Investigators profiled TCR beta VDJ and CDR3 from genomic DNA template. TCRdb re-called the reads with MiXCR, one entry per CDR3 protein. The table records approximately 190,000 distinct CDR3 sequences, approximately 48% of them present only once. Patients chosen for sequencing had CD8+CD57+ cells that had expanded, as shown by flow cytometry. Sequenced input: sorted CD4+, CD8+, or CD8+CD57+ T cells (not recorded which) from PBMCs. The receptors were sampled from a human donor with aplastic anemia.

The chain couples TRBV27 to TRBJ1-3; D is unresolved. Trimming took off 7 bases at V and 0 bases at J, with 10 bases between the two ends. This CDR3 comprises 14 residues. Germline assignment: CDR1 MNHEY and CDR2 SMNVEV (reference sequence). The CDR3 DNA sequence: TGTGCCAGCAAACTATCCCCCTCTGGAAACACCATATATTTT. As protein: CASKLSPSGNTIYF.

The chain couples TRBV10-3 to TRBJ2-2; perhaps TRBD1 as D (6 bases). Per the germline V gene, CDR1 is ENHRY and CDR2 is SYGVKD. The CDR3 has 15 residues. V lost 6 bases, J lost 1 base, and 12 bases lay in between. CDR3 sequence: CAISRLGGNTGELFF. CDR3 sequence (DNA): TGTGCCATCAGCCGGTTAGGGGGGAACACCGGGGAGCTGTTTTTT.

A note on this clonotype: Compared with germline, one end of the junction differs, possibly owing to a read error. The V and J genes are TRBV7-9 and TRBJ1-4; TRBD1 might be the D (5 bases). The germline V gene encodes CDR1 SEHNR and CDR2 FQNEAQ (reference sequence). This CDR3 comprises 12 residues. CDR3: CASSLGGERLFF. The CDR3 coding sequence is TGTGCCAGCAGCTTAGGAGGGGAAAGACTGTTTTTT.

This chain links TRBV19 with TRBJ1-1; weak D call: TRBD1 (6 bases). This CDR3 has 16 amino acids. CDR1 is LNHDA and CDR2 is SQIVND in the germline V gene (reference sequence). Trimming took 3 bases from V and 0 from J, leaving 14 bases between them. As DNA, the CDR3 is TGTGCCAGTAGTATGGTACCCCGGGGGCTGAACACTGAAGCTTTCTTT. It yields the protein CASSMVPRGLNTEAFF.

This rearrangement joins TRBV15 to TRBJ2-4; D is unresolved. V was cut by 5 bases and J by 7 bases, with 15 bases left in between. Germline V gene data show CDR1 as LNHNV and CDR2 as YYDKDF (reference sequence). The CDR3 runs to 14 residues. CDR3 residues: CATSGLTDENIQYF. The DNA of the CDR3 is TGTGCCACCAGCGGTCTTACCGATGAGAACATTCAGTACTTC.

This clonotype was recorded a few times. CDR3 amino acids: CASSQGGGPRYEQYF. The CDR3, as DNA: TGTGCCAGCAGCCAAGGAGGGGGACCACGGTACGAGCAGTACTTC. The chain carries TRBV3-1 and TRBJ2-7, with D possibly TRBD1 on 6 matching bases. V lost 1 base to trimming and J lost 4 bases, with 14 bases between them. Germline CDR1 reads LGHDT; CDR2 reads YNNKEL (reference sequence). This CDR3 is built from 15 residues.

A note on this clonotype: One junction end does not reproduce the germline sequence, and a read error may be involved. The chain carries TRBV7-2 and TRBJ2-5; 8 nucleotides agree with TRBD2. CDR1 SGHTA and CDR2 FQGNSA come from the germline V gene. This CDR3 region has 15 residues. The CDR3 DNA is TGCGCCAGCAGCTTCCCCCGGGAGGGGCAAGAGACCCAGTACTTC. Translation: CASSFPREGQETQYF.

This clonotype was found a few times. J is TRBJ2-7 and V is TRBV7-6, with D possibly called TRBD1 or TRBD2 (7 bases each). Trimming took 5 bases from V and 1 from J, leaving 12 bases between them. Germline assignment: CDR1 SGHVS and CDR2 FNYEAQ. The CDR3 runs 14 residues. The CDR3 bases are TGTGCCAGCAGCCCAGGGGGGGGATCCTACGAGCAGTACTTC. It yields the protein CASSPGGGSYEQYF.

V is TRBV19 and J is TRBJ2-7; 8 bases agree with TRBD1. The CDR3 has 16 amino acids. The V segment lost 4 bases and the J segment 2 bases; nucleotides outside the gene matches: 10. Germline-derived CDR1 and CDR2 are LNHDA and SQIVND (reference sequence). The CDR3 is CASSTLRQGRPYEQYF. DNA of the CDR3: TGTGCCAGTAGTACCTTGAGACAGGGGAGGCCCTACGAGCAGTACTTC. The whole variable domain, filled in from reference TRBV19 and TRBJ2-7, reads DGGITQSPKYLFRKEGQNVTLSCEQNLNHDAMYWYRQDPGQGLRLIYYSQIVNDFQKGDIAEGYSVSREKKESFPLTVTSAQKNPTAFYLCASSTLRQGRPYEQYFGPGTRLTVT.

The chain combines TRBV19 with TRBJ2-1, with D tentatively TRBD1 (6 bases). From germline, CDR1 is LNHDA and CDR2 SQIVND (reference sequence). Trimming left V 7 bases short and J 0 bases short, with 16 bases between. This CDR3 spans 16 amino acids. The DNA for the CDR3 is TGTGCCAGTACCCAGGACAGCGAGAGCTCCTACAATGAGCAGTTCTTC. Amino acid sequence: CASTQDSESSYNEQFF.

This clonotype was seen more than once but under ten times. The chain has TRBV10-3 and TRBJ2-3, with D possibly TRBD1 on 5 matching bases. V gave up 0 bases and J gave up 7 bases, with 8 bases separating them. Germline loops: CDR1 ENHRY, CDR2 SYGVKD. This CDR3 has 13 amino acids. The CDR3: CAISESTEHTQYF. CDR3 sequence (DNA): TGTGCCATCAGTGAGTCGACAGAACATACGCAGTATTTT.

This clonotype has just a few counts. The chain combines TRBV10-3 with TRBJ2-1; possibly TRBD1 for D (6 bases). Trimming left V 0 bases short and J 10 bases short, with 16 bases between. Germline assignment: CDR1 ENHRY and CDR2 SYGVKD. This CDR3 has 15 amino acids. CDR3 region: CAISESQNRVVEQFF. CDR3 nucleotides: TGTGCCATCAGTGAGTCCCAAAACAGGGTCGTGGAGCAGTTCTTC.

The rearrangement joins TRBV20-1 to TRBJ2-7; 7 positions match TRBD1. From germline, CDR1 is DFQATT and CDR2 SNEGSKA (reference sequence). The ends lost 3 bases at V and 5 bases at J; junction bases unmatched: 7. This CDR3 has 13 amino acids. The CDR3 loop reads CSASRQGVDEQYF. Here the CDR3 DNA reads TGCAGTGCTAGCCGCCAGGGGGTGGACGAGCAGTACTTC.

This clonotype was detected only a few times. CDR3 sequence (DNA): TGCAGCGTTGTAGTCAGCGGAGAGACCCAGTACTTC. Amino acids: CSVVVSGETQYF. The chain carries TRBV29-1 and TRBJ2-5, with D perhaps TRBD2 (5 bases). Trimming stripped 4 bases from V and 4 bases from J, with 10 bases between. Germline CDR1 and CDR2: SQVTM and ANQGSEA. The CDR3 has 12 amino acids.

This clonotype was seen repeatedly, ten times or more. The J gene is TRBJ1-6, the V gene TRBV7-2; tentatively, D is TRBD1 (5 bases). CDR1 and CDR2 from the germline V gene are SGHTA and FQGNSA. V was shortened by 4 bases and J by 4 bases, with 11 bases between the two germline ends. CDR3 length: 15 amino acids. The CDR3 sequence is CASSWRDRYNSPLHF. The CDR3 region has the DNA TGTGCCAGCAGCTGGAGGGACCGATATAATTCACCCCTCCACTTT.

The chain uses TRBV20-1 and TRBJ2-5; TRBD1 or TRBD2 may be the D gene (5 bases each). The CDR3 contains 13 residues. Germline V gene sequence: CDR1 DFQATT, CDR2 SNEGSKA (reference sequence). Deletions cut 4 bases from V and 0 bases from J, with 9 bases between. Here the CDR3 DNA reads TGCAGTGCTACCTGGGGGTACCAAGAGACCCAGTACTTC. Translating gives CSATWGYQETQYF.

The gene calls are TRBV20-1 and TRBJ2-7; 11 nucleotides line up with TRBD2. The germline V gene has CDR1 DFQATT and CDR2 SNEGSKA (reference sequence). V dropped 6 bases and J dropped 4; count of bases not matched to a gene: 8. This CDR3 comprises 14 residues. CDR3 amino acids: CSAVLAGAGYEQYF. The CDR3 DNA is TGCAGTGCCGTACTAGCGGGGGCGGGTTACGAGCAGTACTTC.